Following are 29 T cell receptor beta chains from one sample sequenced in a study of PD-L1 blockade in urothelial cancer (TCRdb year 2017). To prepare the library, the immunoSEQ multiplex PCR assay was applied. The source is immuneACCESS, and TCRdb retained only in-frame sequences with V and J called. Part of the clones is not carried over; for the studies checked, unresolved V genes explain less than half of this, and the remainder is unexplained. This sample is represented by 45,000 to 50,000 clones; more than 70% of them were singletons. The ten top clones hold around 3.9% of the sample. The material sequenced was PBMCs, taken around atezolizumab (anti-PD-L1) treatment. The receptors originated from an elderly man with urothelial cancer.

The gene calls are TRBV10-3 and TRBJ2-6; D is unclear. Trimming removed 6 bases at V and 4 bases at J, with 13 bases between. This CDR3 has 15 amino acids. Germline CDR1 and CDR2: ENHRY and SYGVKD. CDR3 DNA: TGTGCCATCAGATACACAGCTGGGGGGGCCAACGTCCTGACTTTC. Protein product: CAIRYTAGGANVLTF.

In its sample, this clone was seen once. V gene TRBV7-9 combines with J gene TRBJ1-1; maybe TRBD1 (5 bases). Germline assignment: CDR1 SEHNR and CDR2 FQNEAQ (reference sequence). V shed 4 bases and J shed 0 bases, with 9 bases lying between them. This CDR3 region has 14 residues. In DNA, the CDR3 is TGTGCCAGCAGCTCGGGACTATTGAACACTGAAGCTTTCTTT. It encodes CASSSGLLNTEAFF.

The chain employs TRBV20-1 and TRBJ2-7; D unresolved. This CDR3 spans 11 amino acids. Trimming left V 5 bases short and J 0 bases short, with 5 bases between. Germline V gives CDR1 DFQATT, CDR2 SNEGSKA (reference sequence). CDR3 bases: TGCAGTGCTCCGGTCTCCTACGAGCAGTACTTC. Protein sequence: CSAPVSYEQYF.

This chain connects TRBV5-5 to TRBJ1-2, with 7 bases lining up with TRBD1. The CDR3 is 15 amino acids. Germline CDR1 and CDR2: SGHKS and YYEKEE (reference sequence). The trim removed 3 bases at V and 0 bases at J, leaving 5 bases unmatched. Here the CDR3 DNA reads TGTGCCAGCAGCTCGACAGGGCCGGCTAACTATGGCTACACCTTC. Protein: CASSSTGPANYGYTF.

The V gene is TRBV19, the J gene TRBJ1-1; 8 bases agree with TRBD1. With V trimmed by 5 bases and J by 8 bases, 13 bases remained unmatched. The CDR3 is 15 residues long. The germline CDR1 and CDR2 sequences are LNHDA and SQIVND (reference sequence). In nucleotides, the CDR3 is TGTGCCAGTAGTCGGACAGGGATTCGAAATGAGGAAGCTTTCTTT. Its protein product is CASSRTGIRNEEAFF. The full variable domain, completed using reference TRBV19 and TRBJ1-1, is DGGITQSPKYLFRKEGQNVTLSCEQNLNHDAMYWYRQDPGQGLRLIYYSQIVNDFQKGDIAEGYSVSREKKESFPLTVTSAQKNPTAFYLCASSRTGIRNEEAFFGQGTRLTVV.

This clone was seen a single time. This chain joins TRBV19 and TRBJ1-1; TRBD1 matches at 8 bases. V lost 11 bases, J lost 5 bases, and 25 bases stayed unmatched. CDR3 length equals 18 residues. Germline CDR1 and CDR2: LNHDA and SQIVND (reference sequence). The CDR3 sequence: CASAKGRDRSLSGTEAFF. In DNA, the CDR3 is TGTGCCTCCGCCAAGGGGAGGGACAGGTCCTTGTCGGGGACTGAAGCTTTCTTT.

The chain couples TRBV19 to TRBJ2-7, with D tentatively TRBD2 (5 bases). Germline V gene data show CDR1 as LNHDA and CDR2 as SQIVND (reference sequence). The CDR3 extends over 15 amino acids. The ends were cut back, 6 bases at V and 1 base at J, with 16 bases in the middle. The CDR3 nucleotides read TGTGCCAGTAGCCGGGGTCCCCTGGTTTCCTACGAGCAGTACTTC. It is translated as CASSRGPLVSYEQYF.

The CDR3 nucleotides read TGTGCCATCAGTGAGTCGGTGGGACTAGCGGGCACCGGGGAGCTGTTTTTT. Its protein product is CAISESVGLAGTGELFF. The rearrangement links TRBV10-3 to TRBJ2-2; 12 bases fit TRBD2. CDR1 and CDR2 from the germline V gene are ENHRY and SYGVKD. J gave up 4 bases and V 0 bases, and 3 bases lay outside the gene matches. This CDR3 has 17 residues.

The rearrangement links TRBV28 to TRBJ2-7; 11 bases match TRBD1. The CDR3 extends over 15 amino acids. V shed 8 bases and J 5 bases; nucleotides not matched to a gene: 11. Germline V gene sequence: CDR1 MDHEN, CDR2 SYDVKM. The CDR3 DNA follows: TGTGCCAGCTACGGGCGGGACAGGGGGGGCGACGAGCAGTACTTC. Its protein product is CASYGRDRGGDEQYF.

The CDR3 coding sequence is TGTGCCAGCAGCTTAAACCCTCAGAGGGTAGAGACCCAGTACTTC. Amino acids: CASSLNPQRVETQYF. The chain links TRBV7-7 to TRBJ2-5, with a possible D match to TRBD2 (5 bases). CDR3 length: 15 amino acids. With 2 bases removed from V and 4 bases from J, the gap between germline ends came to 14 bases. Germline V CDR1 and CDR2: SSHAT, FNYEAQ (reference sequence). Variable domain in full (rest from reference TRBV7-7 and TRBJ2-5): GAGVSQSPRYKVTKRGQDVTLRCDPISSHATLYWYQQALGQGPEFLTYFNYEAQPDKSGLPSDRFSAERPEGSISTLTIQRTEQRDSAMYRCASSLNPQRVETQYFGPGTRLLVL.

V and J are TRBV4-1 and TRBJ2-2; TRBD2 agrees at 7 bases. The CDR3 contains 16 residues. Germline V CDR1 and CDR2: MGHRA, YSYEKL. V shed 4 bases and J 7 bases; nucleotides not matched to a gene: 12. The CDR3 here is CASSPAARREHGELFF. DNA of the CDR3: TGCGCCAGCAGCCCAGCCGCGAGGCGGGAGCACGGGGAGCTGTTTTTT.

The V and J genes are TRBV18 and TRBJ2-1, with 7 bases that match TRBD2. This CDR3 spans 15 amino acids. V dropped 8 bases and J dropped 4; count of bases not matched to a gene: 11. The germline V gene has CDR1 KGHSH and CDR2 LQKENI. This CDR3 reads CASTTGASGYNEQFF. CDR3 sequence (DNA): TGTGCCAGCACCACCGGAGCTAGCGGATACAATGAGCAGTTCTTC.

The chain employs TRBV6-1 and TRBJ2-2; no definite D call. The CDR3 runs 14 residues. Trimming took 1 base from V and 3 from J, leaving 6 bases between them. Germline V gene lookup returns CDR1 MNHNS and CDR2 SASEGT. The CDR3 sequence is CASSEVPYTGELFF. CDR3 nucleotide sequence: TGTGCCAGCAGTGAAGTCCCGTACACCGGGGAGCTGTTTTTT.

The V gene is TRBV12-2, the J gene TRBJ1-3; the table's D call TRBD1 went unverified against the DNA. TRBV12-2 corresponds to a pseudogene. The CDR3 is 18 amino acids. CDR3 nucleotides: TGTGCAAGTCGCTTAGAGCGGGGACAGGGGGCCTCTGGAAACACCATATATTTT. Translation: CASRLERGQGASGNTIYF.

The CDR3 protein is CASTSSGRGYNEQFF. The CDR3 nucleotides are TGTGCCAGCACCTCTAGCGGGAGGGGTTACAATGAGCAGTTCTTC. The chain recombines TRBV27 with TRBJ2-1, with 12 bases identical to TRBD2. CDR1 and CDR2 (germline): MNHEY, SMNVEV (reference sequence). This CDR3 contains 15 residues. Germline trimming cut 7 bases from V and 4 bases from J; bases unmatched to any gene: 5.

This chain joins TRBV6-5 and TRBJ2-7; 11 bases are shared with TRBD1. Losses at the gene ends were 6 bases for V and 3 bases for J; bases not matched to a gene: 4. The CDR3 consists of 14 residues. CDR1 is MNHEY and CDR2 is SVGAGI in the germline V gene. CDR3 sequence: CASSLGQGVYEQYF. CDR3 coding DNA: TGTGCCAGCAGCCTGGGACAGGGGGTCTACGAGCAGTACTTC.

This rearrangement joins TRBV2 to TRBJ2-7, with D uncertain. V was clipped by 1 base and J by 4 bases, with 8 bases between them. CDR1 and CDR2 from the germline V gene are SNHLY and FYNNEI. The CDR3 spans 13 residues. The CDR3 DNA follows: TGTGCCAGCAGTGAAGGGAGTAGGTACGAGCAGTACTTC. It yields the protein CASSEGSRYEQYF.

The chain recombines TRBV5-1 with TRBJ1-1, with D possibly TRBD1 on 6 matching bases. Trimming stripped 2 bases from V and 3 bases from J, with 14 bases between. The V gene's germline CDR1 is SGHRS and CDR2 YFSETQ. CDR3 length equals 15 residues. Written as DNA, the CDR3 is TGCGCCAGCAGCTTACTGGCAGGGGTGGACACTGAAGCTTTCTTT. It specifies CASSLLAGVDTEAFF.

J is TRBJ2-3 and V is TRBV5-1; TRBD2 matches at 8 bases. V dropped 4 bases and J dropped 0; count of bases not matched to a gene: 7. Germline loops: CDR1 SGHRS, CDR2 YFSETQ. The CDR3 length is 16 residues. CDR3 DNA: TGCGCCAGCAGCCCCGAACGGGGGGGTAGCACAGATACGCAGTATTTT. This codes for CASSPERGGSTDTQYF.

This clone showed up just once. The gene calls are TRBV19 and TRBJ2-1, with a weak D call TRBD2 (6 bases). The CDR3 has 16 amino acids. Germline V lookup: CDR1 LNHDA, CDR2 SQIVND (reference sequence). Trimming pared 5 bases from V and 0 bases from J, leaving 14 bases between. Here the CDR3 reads CASSPGRAPSYNEQFF. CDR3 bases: TGTGCCAGTAGTCCCGGGAGAGCCCCCTCCTACAATGAGCAGTTCTTC.

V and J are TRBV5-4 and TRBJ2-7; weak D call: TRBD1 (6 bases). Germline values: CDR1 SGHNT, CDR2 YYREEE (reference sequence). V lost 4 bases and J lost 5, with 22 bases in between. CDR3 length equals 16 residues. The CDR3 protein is CASSSPRGGLLDEQYF. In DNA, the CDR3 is TGTGCCAGCAGCAGTCCCCGAGGGGGATTATTAGACGAGCAGTACTTC.

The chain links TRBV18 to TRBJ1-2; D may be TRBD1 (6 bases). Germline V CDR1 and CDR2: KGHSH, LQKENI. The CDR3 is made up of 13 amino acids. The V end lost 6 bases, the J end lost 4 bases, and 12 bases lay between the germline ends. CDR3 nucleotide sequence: TGTGCCAGCTCGGTCGGACAGAGCTATGGCTACACCTTC. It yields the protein CASSVGQSYGYTF.

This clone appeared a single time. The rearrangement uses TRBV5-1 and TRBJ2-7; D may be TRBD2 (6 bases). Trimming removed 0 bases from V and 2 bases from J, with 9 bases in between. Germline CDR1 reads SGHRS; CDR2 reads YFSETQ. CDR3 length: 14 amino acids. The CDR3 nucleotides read TGCGCCAGCAGCTTGGTTCCGGGAGCCTACGAGCAGTACTTC. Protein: CASSLVPGAYEQYF.

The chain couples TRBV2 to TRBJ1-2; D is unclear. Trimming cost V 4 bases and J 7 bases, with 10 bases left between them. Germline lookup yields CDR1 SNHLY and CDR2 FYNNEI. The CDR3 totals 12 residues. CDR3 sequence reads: CASSGLGSGYTF. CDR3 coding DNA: TGTGCCAGCAGTGGATTGGGCAGTGGCTACACCTTC.

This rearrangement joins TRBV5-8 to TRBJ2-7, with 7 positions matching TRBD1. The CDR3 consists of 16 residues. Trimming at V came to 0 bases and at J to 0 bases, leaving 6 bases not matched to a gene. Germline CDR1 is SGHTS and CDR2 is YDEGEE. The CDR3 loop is CASSLGDSFSSYEQYF. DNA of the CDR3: TGTGCCAGCAGCTTGGGGGACAGCTTTAGCTCCTACGAGCAGTACTTC.

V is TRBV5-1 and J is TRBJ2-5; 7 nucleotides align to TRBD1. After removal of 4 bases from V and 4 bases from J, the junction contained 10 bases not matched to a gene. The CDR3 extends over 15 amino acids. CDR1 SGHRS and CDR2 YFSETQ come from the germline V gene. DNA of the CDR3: TGCGCCAGCAGCGTACTTACAGGGGAAGGAGAGACCCAGTACTTC. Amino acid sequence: CASSVLTGEGETQYF.

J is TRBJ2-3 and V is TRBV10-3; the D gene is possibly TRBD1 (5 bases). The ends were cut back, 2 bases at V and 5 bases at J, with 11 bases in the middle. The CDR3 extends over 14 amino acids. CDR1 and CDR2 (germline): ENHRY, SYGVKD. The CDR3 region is CAISEAQGIDTQYF. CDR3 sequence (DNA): TGTGCCATCAGTGAGGCCCAGGGTATAGATACGCAGTATTTT.

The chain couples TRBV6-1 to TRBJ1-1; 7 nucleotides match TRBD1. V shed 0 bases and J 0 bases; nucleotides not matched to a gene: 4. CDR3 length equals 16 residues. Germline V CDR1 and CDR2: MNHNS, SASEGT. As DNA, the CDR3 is TGTGCCAGCAGTGAAGCAGGGGGCAGGGTGAACACTGAAGCTTTCTTT. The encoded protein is CASSEAGGRVNTEAFF.

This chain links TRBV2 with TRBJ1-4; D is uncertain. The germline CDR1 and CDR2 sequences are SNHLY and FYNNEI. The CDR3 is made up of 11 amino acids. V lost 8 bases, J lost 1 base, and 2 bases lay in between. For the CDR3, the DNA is TGTGCCAGCCGAACTAATGAAAAACTGTTTTTT. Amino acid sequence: CASRTNEKLFF. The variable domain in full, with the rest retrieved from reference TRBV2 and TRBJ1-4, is EPEVTQTPSHQVTQMGQEVILRCVPISNHLYFYWYRQILGQKVEFLVSFYNNEISEKSEIFDDQFSVERPDGSNFTLKIRSTKLEDSAMYFCASRTNEKLFFGSGTQLSVL.